These T cell receptor beta chains were read from a single sample in a study of cytomegalovirus exposure and HLA in healthy donors. Assay used: immunoSEQ multiplex PCR; TCRdb lists only in-frame clones, some missing. Here the sample spans roughly 99,000 clones, around 67% being singletons. The specimen sequenced was PBMCs. The receptors derive from a male donor in good health and CMV-seronegative. CDR3s include the opening cysteine and the closing phenylalanine or tryptophan. Each record gives: J gene, clone size, D gene, V gene, CDR3 protein, CDR3 DNA. A D gene is named only where the DNA matches it firmly. Clone size is not always given. Where it is, it says once, few, many or a class for expanded clones.

TRBJ1-4 NA NA TRBV7-2 CASSQRAEKLFF TGTGCCAGCAGCCAGAGGGCAGAAAAACTGTTTTTT
TRBJ2-7 NA NA TRBV6-6 CASSYVTGTYEQYF TGTGCCAGCAGTTACGTGACTGGAACCTACGAGCAGTACTTC
TRBJ1-4 NA TRBD1 TRBV19 CASAGTGFEKLFF TGTGCCAGTGCCGGGACAGGGTTTGAAAAACTGTTTTTT
TRBJ2-7 NA TRBD2 TRBV7-6 CASSLWTSGSREQYF TGTGCCAGCAGCCTATGGACTAGCGGGAGTCGGGAGCAGTACTTC
TRBJ2-3 few TRBD2 TRBV25-1 CASSGGSGADTQYF TGTGCCAGCAGTGGGGGGAGCGGGGCAGATACGCAGTATTTT
TRBJ1-1 few TRBD1 TRBV29-1 CSGGQMNTEAFF TGCAGCGGGGGACAGATGAACACTGAAGCTTTCTTT
TRBJ2-5 NA TRBD2 TRBV2 CASRNGRARETQYF TGTGCCAGCAGAAACGGGAGGGCCCGGGAGACCCAGTACTTC
TRBJ2-1 NA NA TRBV21-1 CASSKDRFTGPYNEQFF TGTGCCAGCAGCAAAGACAGGTTTACCGGGCCCTACAATGAGCAGTTCTTC
TRBJ1-2 NA TRBD1 TRBV13 CASSFRGETGGGYGYTF TGTGCCAGCAGCTTCAGGGGCGAGACAGGGGGAGGCTATGGCTACACCTTC
TRBJ1-1 NA NA TRBV18 CASSPPGRQPNTEAFF TGTGCCAGCTCACCACCCGGGAGACAGCCGAACACTGAAGCTTTCTTT
TRBJ2-7 few NA TRBV27 CASSFNYEQYF TGTGCCAGCAGTTTTAACTACGAGCAGTACTTC
TRBJ2-3 NA TRBD2 TRBV2 CASKGDRGLAGTDTQYF TGTGCCAGCAAGGGCGACCGAGGACTAGCGGGGACAGATACGCAGTATTTT
TRBJ1-5 few NA TRBV2 CASREGTSSNQPQHF TGTGCCAGCAGGGAGGGGACTTCGAGCAATCAGCCCCAGCATTTT
TRBJ2-2 NA NA TRBV6-1 CASRQRPDAGELFF TGTGCCAGCAGACAGAGACCCGACGCCGGGGAGCTGTTTTTT
TRBJ1-1 NA NA TRBV13 CASSYLIRLNTEAFF TGTGCCAGCAGCTACCTCATTAGATTGAACACTGAAGCTTTCTTT
TRBJ2-7 few TRBD2 TRBV4-3 CASSLGLAGSSYEQYF TGCGCCAGCAGCCTGGGACTAGCGGGGAGCTCCTACGAGCAGTACTTC
TRBJ1-5 NA NA TRBV28 CASSLQGHQPQHF TGTGCCAGCAGTTTGCAGGGTCATCAGCCCCAGCATTTT
TRBJ1-1 NA NA TRBV7-2 CASRLTSMNTEAFF TGTGCCAGCAGATTAACTAGCATGAACACTGAAGCTTTCTTT
TRBJ2-7 NA TRBD1 TRBV5-4 CASSLGGQGYEQYF TGTGCCAGCAGCTTGGGAGGACAGGGTTACGAGCAGTACTTC
TRBJ2-7 once TRBD2 TRBV5-6 CASSLRVLAGREQYF TGTGCCAGCAGCTTAAGGGTACTAGCGGGAAGGGAGCAGTACTTC
TRBJ2-1 few TRBD1 TRBV6-4 CASSGTGGYNEQFF TGTGCCAGCAGCGGGACAGGGGGCTACAATGAGCAGTTCTTC
TRBJ2-2 NA TRBD2 TRBV19 CASRKIGLAGESSGELFF TGTGCCAGTAGGAAAATTGGGCTAGCGGGAGAAAGCAGCGGGGAGCTGTTTTTT
TRBJ1-5 NA TRBD1 TRBV7-2 CASSAQGAVNQPQHF TGTGCCAGCAGCGCTCAGGGGGCCGTCAATCAGCCCCAGCATTTT
TRBJ2-3 NA NA TRBV5-1 CASSLQGLITDTQYF TGCGCCAGCAGCTTACAGGGATTAATCACAGATACGCAGTATTTT
TRBJ2-2 NA TRBD1 TRBV7-8 CASSLAGTGGTGELFF TGTGCCAGCAGCTTAGCCGGGACAGGGGGGACCGGGGAGCTGTTTTTT
TRBJ1-3 NA NA TRBV11-2 CASSSRSLSGNTIYF TGTGCCAGCAGCTCGAGGAGCCTCTCTGGAAACACCATATATTTT
TRBJ2-1 NA TRBD1 TRBV6-4 CASSRHRGNEQFF TGTGCCAGCAGTAGACACAGGGGAAATGAGCAGTTCTTC
TRBJ2-7 NA NA TRBV5-1 CASSLVQGRYEQYF TGCGCCAGCAGCTTGGTTCAGGGAAGGTACGAGCAGTACTTC
TRBJ2-7 NA NA TRBV11-2 CASSPTVQSYEQYF TGTGCCAGTTCCCCGACAGTCCAGTCCTACGAGCAGTACTTC
TRBJ1-1 NA NA TRBV6-5 CASSYSRDTEAFF TGTGCCAGCAGTTACTCGAGGGATACTGAAGCTTTCTTT
TRBJ2-3 NA NA TRBV6-5 CASSYSTSSGTDTQYF TGTGCCAGCAGTTACTCCACTAGCTCAGGCACAGATACGCAGTATTTT
TRBJ2-1 few TRBD2 TRBV7-3 CASSILPSGRYNEQFF TGTGCCAGCAGCATCCTACCTAGCGGGAGATACAATGAGCAGTTCTTC
TRBJ2-7 few TRBD2 TRBV11-2 CASSLLAGGFYEQYF TGTGCCAGCAGCTTACTAGCGGGAGGTTTCTACGAGCAGTACTTC
TRBJ2-7 NA TRBD1 TRBV14 CASSPRTGPREQYF TGTGCCAGCAGCCCGCGGACAGGGCCCCGCGAGCAGTACTTC